The entry below describes one TCR beta chain. Antigen specificity is unknown. This specimen belongs to a study of T cell repertoires in cytomegalovirus infection. Background on the study: The public TCR beta signatures pointed to both CMV infection and matching HLA type. General study results and limits: There were HLA-C-restricted CMV-specific TCR beta clonotypes dominating the ex vivo response. Summed public TCR beta family frequency identified CMV carriers bearing the relevant HLA.

V lost 2 bases to trimming and J lost 6 bases; unmatched junction nucleotides: 10. This CDR3 has 15 amino acids. The germline gives CDR1 DFQATT, CDR2 SNEGSKA (reference sequence). TCRdb used MiXCR to reprocess the reads, holding one entry per CDR3 protein. The sample yields over 200,000 distinct CDR3 sequences, about 13% seen once. The TCR originated in a human donor in good health (CMV status not recorded). Some clones in this sample may be carry-over from other donors' samples. This chain uses TRBV20-1 with TRBJ2-7; 10 bases match TRBD2. The material sequenced was PBMCs. The CDR3 reads CSARSRAGGGGEQYF. The CDR3 DNA follows: TGCAGTGCTAGATCACGAGCGGGGGGGGGTGGCGAGCAGTACTTC.